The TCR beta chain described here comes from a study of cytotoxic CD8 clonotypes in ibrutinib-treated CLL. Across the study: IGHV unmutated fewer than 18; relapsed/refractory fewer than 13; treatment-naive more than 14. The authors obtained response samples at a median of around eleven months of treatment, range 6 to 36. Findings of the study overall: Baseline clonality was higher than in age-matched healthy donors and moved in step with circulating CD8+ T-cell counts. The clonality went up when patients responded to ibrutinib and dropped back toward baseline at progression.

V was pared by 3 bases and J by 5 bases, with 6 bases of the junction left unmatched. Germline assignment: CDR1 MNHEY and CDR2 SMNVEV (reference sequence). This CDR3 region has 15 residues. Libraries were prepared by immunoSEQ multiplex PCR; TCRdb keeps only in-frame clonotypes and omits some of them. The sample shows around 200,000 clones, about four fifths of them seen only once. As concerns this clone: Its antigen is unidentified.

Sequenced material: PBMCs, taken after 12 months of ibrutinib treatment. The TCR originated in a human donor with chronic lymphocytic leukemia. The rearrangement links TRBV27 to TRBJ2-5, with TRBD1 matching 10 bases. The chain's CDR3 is CASSFGQGVGETQYF. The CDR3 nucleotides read TGTGCCAGCAGTTTCGGACAGGGGGTAGGGGAGACCCAGTACTTC.